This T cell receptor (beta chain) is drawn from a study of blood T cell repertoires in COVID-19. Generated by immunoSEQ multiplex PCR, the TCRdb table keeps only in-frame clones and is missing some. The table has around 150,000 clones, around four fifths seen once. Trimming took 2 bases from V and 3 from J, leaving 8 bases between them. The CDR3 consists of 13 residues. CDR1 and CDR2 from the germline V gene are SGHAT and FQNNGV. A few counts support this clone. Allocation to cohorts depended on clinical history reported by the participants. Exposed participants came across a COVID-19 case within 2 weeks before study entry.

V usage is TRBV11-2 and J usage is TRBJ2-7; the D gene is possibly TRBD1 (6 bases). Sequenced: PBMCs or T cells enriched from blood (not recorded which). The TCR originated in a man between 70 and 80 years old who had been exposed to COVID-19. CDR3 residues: CASSLNRDYEQYF. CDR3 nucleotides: TGTGCCAGCAGCTTAAACAGGGACTACGAGCAGTACTTC.